This TCR beta chain was retrieved from a study of T cells in Graves' hyperthyroidism and ophthalmopathy. This clonotype was seen more than once but under ten times. Antigen specificity is unknown. From RNA transcripts, TCR beta CDR3 regions were amplified. HTBI primers were employed in a first-round RT-PCR of the TCR CDR3. TCRdb reprocessed the multiplex PCR reads with MiXCR, giving one entry per CDR3 protein. The sample lists under 350,000 distinct CDR3 sequences, 15% to 20% occurring once. Whole-study findings and limits: Ophthalmopathy and stable hyperthyroidism were separated by a 13 V-J model. In blood, most of the thyroid clonotypes expanded above 0.001 were also present.

V was cut by 1 base and J by 6 bases, with 5 bases left in between. Germline V gives CDR1 SGHTS, CDR2 YDEGEE. CDR3 length equals 12 residues. This receptor was identified in a woman in her fifties or sixties with Graves' ophthalmopathy. Sequencing input: blood. This chain connects TRBV5-8 to TRBJ2-1; D remains ambiguous. For the CDR3, the DNA is TGTGCCAGCAGCTTGACAGCCAATGAGCAGTTCTTC. It codes for CASSLTANEQFF.